The TCR beta chain under discussion was sequenced for a study of blood T cells in healthy people across ages. General study points: Diversity of TCR beta per million T cells declined in a roughly linear way with age. What prevented conclusive comparison of naive and antigen-experienced cells was that PBMCs were unsorted.

On this clonotype itself: Antigen specificity is unknown.

The germline gives CDR1 ENHRY, CDR2 SYGVKD. This CDR3 is built from 16 residues. Losses at the gene ends were 3 bases for V and 2 bases for J; bases not matched to a gene: 7. A sample-barcoded 5' primer and a J-beta primer mix were used in a second PCR of roughly 6 to 11 cycles. Each of the samples gave a minimum of 2.5 million paired-end reads that contained CDR3. TCRdb used MiXCR to reprocess the 5' RACE reads, holding one entry per CDR3 protein. Among about 640,000 distinct CDR3 sequences, about 28% were seen once, and the ten largest hold 15% to 17%. What was sequenced was blood. The rearrangement uses TRBV10-3 and TRBJ2-3; 8 bases align to TRBD2. The receptor comes from a woman older than 75 in good health. DNA for the CDR3: TGTGCCATCAGTGAAAGGGTAGCGGGATCCACAGATACGCAGTATTTT. This codes for CAISERVAGSTDTQYF.